A selection of T cell receptor beta chains follows, all from one sample in a study of T cells in Graves' hyperthyroidism and ophthalmopathy. TCRdb fed the multiplex PCR reads into MiXCR, producing one record per CDR3 protein. The sample gives roughly 180,000 distinct CDR3 sequences, 9.4% of which show up once; around 20% is in the top ten. Sequenced: blood. All receptors come from a young woman with Graves' hyperthyroidism that later progressed to Graves' ophthalmopathy. Both conserved end residues are trimmed from each CDR3. D genes are given only for firm matches. Size tells how often a clone was seen (once, few, many) or the class of an expanded clone, and some rows leave it out.

V gene	J gene	clone size	D gene	CDR3 length	CDR3 protein
TRBV28	TRBJ1-2	many	TRBD1	13	ASRPPSGQGDGYT
TRBV6-1	TRBJ1-6	few	.	12	ASSLSIQESPLH
TRBV5-4	TRBJ2-7	few	.	11	ASSLQGWYEQY
TRBV30	TRBJ1-1	many	TRBD1	13	AWSEGDREGIEAF
TRBV28	TRBJ1-5	many	.	13	ASSLAGEANQPQH
TRBV15	TRBJ2-2	many	TRBD2	15	ATTDPRLAGSTGELF
TRBV6-1	TRBJ1-6	many	.	14	ASSERGQLYNSPLH
TRBV9	TRBJ2-2	few	TRBD2	17	ASSPRGLAGGVNTGELF
TRBV20-1	TRBJ2-7	many	TRBD2	14	SARGVRSGTAYEQY
TRBV12-3/TRBV12-4	TRBJ1-5	.	.	12	ASSQGPHNQPQH
TRBV5-8	TRBJ2-5	.	.	13	ASSPGTSKKETQY
TRBV10-3	TRBJ1-4	few	.	13	ATTDAGASREKLF
TRBV19	TRBJ1-1	many	.	10	ASSIDRGTAF
TRBV13	TRBJ2-2	.	.	12	ASSLGHVVGELF
TRBV27	TRBJ1-2	many	TRBD1	14	ASSPYRGTSNYGYT
TRBV7-3	TRBJ2-1	many	TRBD2	16	ASSSGLAGGLSYNEQF
TRBV2	TRBJ2-5	many	TRBD2	12	ASSETRLADPSY
TRBV2	TRBJ2-1	.	TRBD2	14	ASSSTSGRTYNEQF
TRBV7-9	TRBJ1-3	many	.	10	ASTQGGNTIY
TRBV28	TRBJ1-2	many	.	11	ASSFGQNYGYT
TRBV6-1	TRBJ1-1	many	.	13	ASSDGTLPNTEAF
TRBV5-1	TRBJ2-5	many	.	12	ASSHRDVQETQY
TRBV25-1	TRBJ1-1	.	.	11	ASSGYDGTEAF
TRBV20-1	TRBJ2-5	many	.	10	SELRGGETQY
TRBV20-1	TRBJ2-7	many	.	13	SARRARGPSYEQY
TRBV19	TRBJ1-2	.	.	11	ASSIDLGYGYT
TRBV7-2	TRBJ2-1	many	.	14	ASSLLGRRGRNEQF